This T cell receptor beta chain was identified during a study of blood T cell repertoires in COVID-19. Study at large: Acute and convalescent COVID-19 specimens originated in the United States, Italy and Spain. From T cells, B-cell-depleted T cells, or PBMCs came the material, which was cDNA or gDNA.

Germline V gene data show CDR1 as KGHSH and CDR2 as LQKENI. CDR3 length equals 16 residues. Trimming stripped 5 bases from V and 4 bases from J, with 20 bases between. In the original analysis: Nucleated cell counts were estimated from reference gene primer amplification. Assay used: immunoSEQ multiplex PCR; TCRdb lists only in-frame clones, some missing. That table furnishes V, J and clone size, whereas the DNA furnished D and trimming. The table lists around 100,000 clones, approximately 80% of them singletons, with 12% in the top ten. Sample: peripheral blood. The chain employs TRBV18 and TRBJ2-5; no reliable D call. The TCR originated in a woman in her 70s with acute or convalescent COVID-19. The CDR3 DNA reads TGTGCCAGCTCATCAGTTCCAAGTCCACCGGGAGAGACCCAGTACTTC. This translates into CASSSVPSPPGETQYF.